Given below is one T cell receptor beta chain in context. Its antigen is undetermined. Clones were read by immunoSEQ multiplex PCR, and TCRdb kept only the in-frame ones, dropping some. In the table there are 25,000 to 35,000 clones, 80% of which are singletons. The data were obtained in a study of T cells in localized non-small cell lung cancer. Study-wide results and limits: Sequencing involved a lone tumor region, leaving heterogeneity possible. Uninvolved nearby lung showed the greatest T cell clonality, exceeding that found in tumor. There were a median roughly 61 of the top 100 tumor clones appearing in adjacent lung.

Specimen: peripheral blood, collected before any cancer treatment. This TCR derives from a male donor aged 60 or over with stage III squamous cell lung carcinoma.

The CDR3 DNA reads TGTGCCAGTAGTCCGACAGGGAAGGGTCATGGCTACACCTTC. Protein product: CASSPTGKGHGYTF. The chain links TRBV19 to TRBJ1-2; TRBD1 matches 7 bases. V gave up 5 bases and J gave up 6 bases; unmatched junction bases: 9. This CDR3 is 14 amino acids long. CDR1 and CDR2 from the germline V gene are LNHDA and SQIVND (reference sequence).